This TCR beta chain comes out of a study of cytomegalovirus exposure and HLA in healthy donors (TCRdb year 2017). Background on the whole study: According to an earlier analysis of 587 of the donors, 150 million to 200 million T cells yielded 117 million unique TCR beta sequences and about 300 Gb of sequence data. Roughly 320 gigabases of sequencing data and 75 million to 85 million unique TCR sequences made up an early release that covered some 640 HLA-typed donors. Of the roughly 390 genotyped donors, 81% were placed in the genetic ancestry cluster associated with self-reported Caucasian donors. The study was designed to test whether signatures of past pathogen exposure could be identified by cataloging public T cell receptors. The T cell repertoires of 670 or so subjects were profiled by immunosequencing and related to cytomegalovirus serostatus. Besides the first cohort of hundreds of subjects, a separate validation cohort made up of about 120 different subjects was used. The study combined high-throughput TCR immunosequencing, statistical association of individual TCRs with disease status, and machine learning to predict cytomegalovirus infection status. In a later analysis, previously published TCR beta repertoires from more than 500 donors were re-analyzed and high-resolution HLA genotyping was added so that TCR occurrence patterns could be studied. In the later analysis, no new phenotypic data were used to find candidate immune exposures; instead, reliance was placed on TCR beta sequences and their occurrence across donors. To decide whether each TCR beta V gene segment behaved as functional or pseudogenic, an earlier analysis of some 570 of the donors relied on high-throughput TCR beta sequencing. Donor age, sex, ethnicity and CMV serostatus were collected together with the repertoire data. A later genetic analysis took genome-wide SNP genotypes for about three fifths of the roughly 700 donors and used that subset as a discovery cohort. All discovery cohort repertoires had been generated using a single sequencing platform. Class I and class II HLA loci were covered by the typing at four-digit resolution. Typing coverage varied by locus: roughly 629-640 donors for A, B, C, DRB1 and DQB1; approximately 500 for DQA1; nearly 610 for DPA1; around 490 for DPB1. About five DR-DQ haplotypes were treated as single units for association and clustering because of strong linkage in the cohort. Among around 400 genotyped donors of the cohort, an average of 235,054 unique TCR beta nucleotide sequences were sequenced per donor, approximately 20% of them non-productive. Results and caveats for the whole study, not just this receptor: Sequencing depth was assumed to be roughly uniform across donors in the presence/absence analyses, though that assumption may not hold. Three of the identified cytomegalovirus-associated TCR beta chains were confirmed in vitro to be specific for cytomegalovirus antigens. Only TCR beta chains were sequenced in this cohort, and the absence of alpha or paired-chain data limited detectable features. Correlated functional status among segregating V segments might be attributable to linkage disequilibrium, but an unknown experimental factor could not be ruled out. Because some donors lacked HLA typing at each locus, the association tests relied only on the typed subset. Strong co-occurrence of HLA alleles, especially DR and DQ, made assigning TCR associations to individual alleles difficult. In a later genetic analysis, a missense DCLRE1C variant was associated with V-gene and J-gene trimming of TCR beta chains, and the association was replicated in an independent cohort. A total of fewer than 200 TCR beta chains were listed by the study as associated with cytomegalovirus. In both the original and validation cohorts, the classifier was reported to diagnose cytomegalovirus status with high specificity and sensitivity. Because counts were too low, 15 or so rarely observed V segments, including chromosome 9 orphons, were excluded from the earlier analysis of several hundred of the donors. In an earlier analysis of approximately 600 of the donors, most TCR beta V segments were observed in productive rearrangements about 87% or about 30% of the time, broadly matching IMGT annotations. Specific HLA alleles were associated with over 15,000 TCR beta sequences at a false discovery rate of 0.05 in a later analysis. A later analysis found that most CMV-associated TCR beta chains appeared HLA-restricted, with HLA associations seemingly driven largely by CMV exposure. Some IMGT-functional V segments, including TRBV6-2 and TRBV6-3, could not be distinguished by the 87-base-pair reads and were therefore excluded. A cluster of highly shared sequence variants was judged likely to be a technical artifact of the sequencing pipeline. According to the authors, the approach could potentially be generalized to other disease states and immunological phenotypes. In a later analysis, TCR association rates were found to vary across HLA loci, with the most associated TCRs seen for DRB1 alleles and the fewest for HLA-C alleles. Several of the top co-occurrence clusters appeared to be linked to parvovirus B19, influenza, CMV and Epstein-Barr virus, according to a later analysis. According to a later genetic analysis, donors in an Asian-associated ancestry cluster had fewer N-insertions in productive TCRs than the roughly 700-donor mean. Compared with equally common non-associated chains, HLA-associated TCR beta chains in a later analysis were more clonally expanded and had lower generation probabilities. A further reported finding was that TCR beta sequences accurately predicted the HLA-A and HLA-B alleles for most subjects in the first cohort. Most TCR sequences were seen in very few donors, while some public TCRs were found in many individuals. CMV serostatus was the only immune exposure information available for the cohort.

Inclusive of the bounding cysteine and phenylalanine, the CDR3 is 15 residues long. Only the CDR3 DNA is retained, 45 bases long and in frame from the first base. CDR1 and CDR2 are drawn from the germline V gene: SGHTA, FQGNSA. V lost 4 bases and J lost 4 bases, and the count of bases not matched to a germline gene is 6. Regarding this clone: Its antigen is currently not known. Base qualities are missing; no much larger clone stands one base away.

The cohort was made up of approximately 700 healthy bone marrow donors. All cohort members were sampled while nominally healthy, although unrecorded immune exposures were likely present. The donor was CMV seronegative and belonged to the group of around 400 seronegative cohort members. A peripheral blood sample was provided by each donor, and peripheral blood mononuclear cells were used for TCR beta sequencing. The Qiagen DNeasy Blood Extraction Kit was used to extract genomic DNA from the blood cell samples. To prepare the library, the immunoSEQ multiplex PCR assay was applied. For the multiplex PCR, a mixture combining 60 forward primers for TCR Vbeta segments and 13 reverse primers for TCR Jbeta segments was used. A multiplex PCR assay on genomic DNA amplified the CDR3 region of rearranged TCR beta genes. The amplified TCR beta libraries were sequenced on the Illumina HiSeq System as 87-base-pair reads. The original methods were these. Across the 670 or so repertoires, a later analysis counted 78 million or so unique TCR beta chains, some 11 million of which were shared by at least two donors. To remove PCR and sequencing errors, raw reads were error-corrected and collapsed into unique sequences using a nearest-neighbor algorithm that merged closely related sequences. CDR3 sequences were aligned to IMGT reference sequences to assign V, D and J gene segments. For a sequence to be retained, a match of at least six nucleotides was required to both a V gene segment and a J gene segment. Rearrangements were called productive when the CDR3 lacked stop codons and stayed in frame with V and J; all others were non-productive. Following IMGT convention, CDR3 was defined as the stretch from the second conserved V-encoded cysteine to the conserved J-encoded phenylalanine. Sequences without an unambiguous match to a single V gene segment were excluded from the earlier analysis of 450 to 750 of the donors. An earlier analysis of about 600 of the donors called V segments functional above 56.7% productive rearrangements and segregating when the between-donor standard deviation exceeded 5%. To diagnose cytomegalovirus status from the catalog of TCR beta chain sequences, a statistical classification framework was built. In a later analysis, V and J genes were assigned by comparing TCR nucleotide sequences against IMGT/GENE-DB human TR gene sequences. The TCRdist pipeline was used in a later analysis to assign CDR3 sequences and most-parsimonious VDJ recombination scenarios. In a later analysis, every TCR beta chain was defined by the combination of its CDR3 amino acid sequence and its V-gene family, and reads without a unique V-gene family were dropped. As a way to deal with suspected cross-contamination and a sequencing artifact, a later analysis dropped hundreds of nucleotide sequences that were highly shared and had low generation probability. A later analysis calculated a clonal expansion index for each public chain from normalized within-repertoire ranks of inferred template counts. Generation probabilities in a later analysis came from a VDJ recombination model fitted to out-of-frame rearrangements, and those results were checked against IGoR. In a later analysis, TCR-TCR, TCR-HLA and TCR-CMV co-occurrence was scored with hypergeometric tests, and a repertoire-size bias correction was applied to TCR pairs. In a later analysis, false discovery rates were estimated by permuting HLA or CMV assignments 20 times. In a later analysis, co-occurring TCRs were grouped with DBSCAN, and TCRdist sequence similarity was added when clustering was performed within HLA-allele-positive subsets. For co-occurrence clustering, repertoires with fewer than 30,000 or more than 120,000 public chains were excluded, along with about five repertoires with anomalous nucleotide sharing. The table comes from immuneACCESS by way of TCRdb, which keeps in-frame sequences with V and J called. Part of the clones is missing from these tables; in studies checked, under half for an unresolved V gene and the rest for unknown reasons. V and J calls and clone size follow that table, whereas D and trimming were derived from the DNA. The sample table shows about 150,000 clones, and 86% are seen once. Clones ranked in the top ten supply nearly 2% of the sample.

Sequencing input: PBMCs. Recombination joined TRBV7-2 with TRBJ2-2; the central 7 bases match TRBD2. This sequence originates from a woman aged 18-29 years in good health and CMV-seronegative. The DNA sequence follows: TGTGCCAGCAGCTCCCGGGGACTACGCACCGGGGAGCTGTTTTTT. Its product reads: CASSSRGLRTGELFF.